The source of this TCR beta chain is a study of T cell responses to AZD1222 COVID-19 vaccine. The table came from immunoSEQ multiplex PCR; TCRdb's copy has only in-frame clones and leaves some out. This table has 80,000 or so clones, 60% to 85% appearing once. Between the trimmed V and J ends, which lost 2 bases and 3 bases, there was a span of 11 bases. Germline lookup yields CDR1 MDHEN and CDR2 SYDVKM. CDR3 length equals 15 residues. General study findings and limits: Clonal diversity was possibly underestimated; the donors were predominantly white British and more often female. Every sample of the repertoires postdated the peak T cell response.

As regards this clone: Its antigen is not known.

The sequences come from peripheral blood, collected 28 days after the second dose of the MenACWY control vaccine. This sequence joins TRBV28 and TRBJ2-1; D remains unclear. This clonotype was sampled from an adult who received the MenACWY meningococcal vaccine as a control. DNA for the CDR3: TGTGCCAGCAGTTTAGGTTTCAGTTACTACAATGAGCAGTTCTTC. Translating it yields CASSLGFSYYNEQFF.